Below, 22 T cell receptor beta chains from the same sample are listed, as sequenced in a study of T cells in Graves' hyperthyroidism and ophthalmopathy (dated by TCRdb to between 2017 and 2020). The library came from multiplex PCR. The instrument given in TCRdb is Illumina HiSeq 2000. Amplification of TCR beta CDR3 regions was carried out from RNA transcripts. The TCR CDR3 was subjected to a first round of RT-PCR using the HTBI primer set and the Qiagen OneStep RT-PCR kit. Using fastp at Q25 and MiXCR, TCRdb reprocessed the public reads and kept productive beta chains. When rows share a CDR3 protein, they turn into one entry using the most common DNA and genes. The table for this sample lists more than 450,000 distinct CDR3 sequences; just under 20% of them were counted only once. The ten largest clonotypes hold approximately 50% of the sample. The sample was blood. Receptors were obtained from a man aged 35 to 55 with Graves' ophthalmopathy.

The sample holds a few counts of this clonotype. The chain has TRBV7-6 and TRBJ2-6, with 7 nucleotides matching TRBD1. The CDR3 loop spans 18 amino acids. The germline gives CDR1 SGHVS, CDR2 FNYEAQ. The V segment lost 5 bases and the J segment 0 bases; nucleotides outside the gene matches: 10. In nucleotides, the CDR3 is TGTGCCAGCAGCCCGTATACAGGGGCCCTCTCTGGGGCCAACGTCCTGACTTTC. Translating it yields CASSPYTGALSGANVLTF.

This clonotype was observed a few times. The CDR3: CASSLEDSEAFF. For the CDR3, the DNA is TGTGCCAGCAGTCTAGAGGACAGTGAAGCTTTCTTT. The V gene is TRBV12-3 or TRBV12-4, the J gene TRBJ1-1; D perhaps matches TRBD1 (6 bases). V was clipped by 5 bases and J by 7 bases, with 11 bases between them. The CDR3 length is 12 residues.

Concerning this clonotype itself: A much larger clone lies a single base off, so this may be a read error. The V and J genes are TRBV7-6 and TRBJ2-1; 7 bases are a match to TRBD2. Germline CDR1 and CDR2: SGHVS and FNYEAQ. Trimming cost V 8 bases and J 5 bases; bases outside gene matches: 12. This CDR3 comprises 15 residues. CDR3 DNA sequence: TGTGCCAGCTGCCCCGGACTAGTCGCGGACAATGAGCAGTTCTTC. Its translation: CASCPGLVADNEQFF.

This clonotype has a count of ten or more. The gene calls are TRBV7-9 and TRBJ2-2; D unclear. The CDR3 spans 14 residues. V was pared by 5 bases and J by 3 bases, with 10 bases between. The germline V gene has CDR1 SEHNR and CDR2 FQNEAQ (reference sequence). CDR3 sequence reads: CASSDGPYTGELFF. CDR3 sequence (DNA): TGTGCCAGCAGCGATGGACCTTACACCGGGGAGCTGTTTTTT.

This clonotype was detected ten times or more. This chain uses TRBV7-2 with TRBJ2-5; maybe TRBD2 (6 bases). V gave up 8 bases and J gave up 2 bases, with 12 bases separating them. The CDR3 length is 13 residues. From germline, CDR1 is SGHTA and CDR2 FQGNSA. The CDR3 loop is CASHRRGQETQYF. The CDR3 nucleotides are TGTGCCAGCCATCGCCGGGGGCAAGAGACCCAGTACTTC.

The V call is TRBV11-2, the J call TRBJ2-1; 14 bases fit TRBD2. With 5 bases clipped from V and 8 bases from J, the junction kept 14 bases outside the gene matches. The CDR3 runs 18 residues. The germline V gene encodes CDR1 SGHAT and CDR2 FQNNGV. The CDR3 sequence is CASSPNTGTSGRGHEQFF. The CDR3 DNA is TGTGCCAGCAGCCCCAACACCGGGACTAGCGGGAGAGGGCATGAGCAGTTCTTC. Full variable domain (missing parts from reference TRBV11-2 and TRBJ2-1): EAGVAQSPRYKIIEKRQSVAFWCNPISGHATLYWYQQILGQGPKLLIQFQNNGVVDDSQLPKDRFSAERLKGVDSTLKIQPAKLEDSAVYLCASSPNTGTSGRGHEQFFGPGTRLTVL.

This clonotype showed up just a few times. V and J are TRBV3-1 and TRBJ2-7, with D possibly TRBD2 on 6 matching bases. The germline V gene has CDR1 LGHDT and CDR2 YNNKEL (reference sequence). The V gene lost 1 base and the J gene lost 7 bases, with 11 bases spanning the gap. CDR3 length equals 13 residues. The CDR3 DNA follows: TGTGCCAGCAGCCAAGGCCTGGAGGGGGAGCAGTACTTC. This gives the protein CASSQGLEGEQYF.

The table lists this clonotype with a few counts. The rearrangement links TRBV27 to TRBJ2-7; TRBD2 agrees at 9 bases. The CDR3 loop spans 12 amino acids. The germline gives CDR1 MNHEY, CDR2 SMNVEV (reference sequence). V gave up 10 bases and J gave up 6 bases; unmatched junction bases: 7. For the CDR3, the DNA is TGTGCCAAGTCGGCTAGCGGGGTCGAGCAGTACTTC. Translating gives CAKSASGVEQYF.

This clonotype was seen only a few times. The chain employs TRBV18 and TRBJ1-2; tentatively, D is TRBD1 (5 bases). V was pared by 2 bases and J by 1 base, with 11 bases between. The germline V gene encodes CDR1 KGHSH and CDR2 LQKENI. This CDR3 has 15 amino acids. The CDR3 sequence: CASSPGPGNNYGYTF. Here the CDR3 DNA reads TGTGCCAGCTCACCAGGTCCAGGGAATAACTATGGCTACACCTTC.

V usage is TRBV7-9 and J usage is TRBJ1-4; unclear D gene. This CDR3 has 18 residues. The V gene's germline CDR1 is SEHNR and CDR2 FQNEAQ (reference sequence). V was cut by 4 bases and J by 4 bases, with 22 bases left in between. CDR3 coding DNA: TGTGCCAGCAGCTGGTTAGAGGTGGGAGTTATCGGTAATGAAAAACTGTTTTTT. Amino acids: CASSWLEVGVIGNEKLFF.

This clonotype has more than one count but fewer than ten. V gene TRBV20-1 combines with J gene TRBJ2-1, with 11 bases fitting TRBD2. The germline gives CDR1 DFQATT, CDR2 SNEGSKA (reference sequence). This CDR3 spans 16 amino acids. The V gene end was trimmed by 4 bases and the J gene end by 3 bases; junction bases not matched to a gene: 8. This chain's CDR3 is CSAILPSGRFYNEQFF. The CDR3 region has the DNA TGCAGTGCTATTCTACCTAGCGGGAGGTTCTACAATGAGCAGTTCTTC.

This clonotype was counted at least ten times. The chain carries TRBV12-3 or TRBV12-4 and TRBJ1-2, with D possibly matching TRBD1 (6 bases). V was shortened by 5 bases and J by 4 bases, with 11 bases between the two germline ends. The CDR3 loop spans 13 amino acids. The CDR3 is CASSIGQLYGYTF. In nucleotides, the CDR3 is TGTGCCAGCAGTATCGGACAGCTCTATGGCTACACCTTC.

In this sample, this clonotype turned up many times. This chain joins TRBV7-8 and TRBJ2-2; perhaps D is TRBD1 or TRBD2 (5 bases each). Trimming took off 5 bases at V and 4 bases at J, with 17 bases between the two ends. Germline V gene data show CDR1 as SGHVS and CDR2 as FQNEAQ. CDR3 size: 16 residues. CDR3 sequence (DNA): TGTGCCAGCAGCCTCGGGGCCCACGGTGTCACCGGGGAGCTGTTTTTT. Protein product: CASSLGAHGVTGELFF.

This clonotype has a count of ten or more. V gene TRBV5-1 combines with J gene TRBJ2-1, with 8 bases identical to TRBD2. With 3 bases clipped from V and 4 bases from J, the junction kept 6 bases outside the gene matches. The CDR3 is 15 amino acids. Germline CDR1 SGHRS, CDR2 YFSETQ. CDR3 nucleotide sequence: TGCGCCAGCAGCTCCGGACTAGCCCCGTACAATGAGCAGTTCTTC. It yields the protein CASSSGLAPYNEQFF.

This clonotype was seen a handful of times. A read error may explain this, as a much larger clone is one base away. J is TRBJ2-1 and V is TRBV2; D unclear. Trimming removed 10 bases at V and 4 bases at J, with 17 bases between. The CDR3 spans 14 residues. Germline loops: CDR1 SNHLY, CDR2 FYNNEI. The CDR3 reads CATKTASSYNEQFF. The CDR3 region has the DNA TGTGCCACCAAGACTGCGAGCTCATACAATGAGCAGTTCTTC. The entire variable domain, with the rest obtained from reference TRBV2 and TRBJ2-1, is as follows: EPEVTQTPSHQVTQMGQEVILRCVPISNHLYFYWYRQILGQKVEFLVSFYNNEISEKSEIFDDQFSVERPDGSNFTLKIRSTKLEDSAMYFCATKTASSYNEQFFGPGTRLTVL.

This clonotype was recorded a few times. The chain has TRBV4-3 and TRBJ2-1, with TRBD2 identical over 8 bases. The germline V gene encodes CDR1 LGHNA and CDR2 YSLEER. The CDR3 has 17 amino acids. The V segment lost 4 bases and the J segment 0 bases; nucleotides outside the gene matches: 8. In DNA form, the CDR3 reads TGCGCCAGCAGCCCCCGACTAGCGCCAAGCTCCTACAATGAGCAGTTCTTC. This encodes CASSPRLAPSSYNEQFF.

The chain recombines TRBV14 with TRBJ1-6; tentatively, D is TRBD1 (5 bases). CDR3 length equals 13 residues. V was trimmed by 7 bases and J by 6 bases, leaving 10 bases between them. Germline lookup yields CDR1 SGHDN and CDR2 FVKESK. The CDR3 bases are TGTGCCAGCATGGACACTATTAATTCACCCCTCCACTTT. This encodes CASMDTINSPLHF.

The rearrangement links TRBV29-1 to TRBJ2-1, with 10 bases matching TRBD2. This CDR3 has 14 residues. The trim removed 4 bases at V and 0 bases at J, leaving 0 bases unmatched. The V gene's germline CDR1 is SQVTM and CDR2 ANQGSEA. Written as DNA, the CDR3 is TGCAGCGTTGGGACTAGCGGCTCCTACAATGAGCAGTTCTTC. This codes for CSVGTSGSYNEQFF.

Of note for this clonotype: A much more abundant neighbour one base away suggests this may be a read error. V gene TRBV20-1 combines with J gene TRBJ2-1, with TRBD2 matching over 7 bases. This CDR3 has 15 amino acids. The J segment lost 6 bases and the V segment lost 5 bases, leaving 13 bases of the junction unmatched. CDR1 and CDR2 from the germline V gene are DFQATT and SNEGSKA (reference sequence). This CDR3 reads CSALLQRGLTNEQFF. The CDR3 nucleotides read TGCAGTGCTCTCTTACAGCGGGGCCTCACCAATGAGCAGTTCTTC.

The J gene is TRBJ2-3, the V gene TRBV5-1; D gene unclear. The CDR3 loop spans 16 amino acids. V was shortened by 4 bases and J by 3 bases, with 18 bases between the two germline ends. Germline CDR1 and CDR2: SGHRS and YFSETQ. CDR3 residues: CASSTPASSGTDTQYF. DNA for the CDR3: TGCGCCAGCAGCACCCCCGCCTCCTCTGGGACAGATACGCAGTATTTT.

This clonotype was recorded at least ten times. The rearrangement uses TRBV7-2 and TRBJ2-1, with 10 positions matching TRBD2. There are 17 residues in the CDR3. Germline V gene data show CDR1 as SGHTA and CDR2 as FQGNSA. V shed 2 bases and J 6 bases; nucleotides not matched to a gene: 10. The CDR3 region is CASSLPSGRSSGNEQFF. CDR3 in DNA: TGTGCCAGCAGCTTACCTAGCGGGAGAAGTTCTGGCAATGAGCAGTTCTTC.

Turning to this clonotype: This may stem from a read error, because a much larger clone lies one nucleotide away. The chain has TRBV20-1 and TRBJ1-2; no firm D call. The CDR3 runs 13 residues. In germline, CDR1 is DFQATT, CDR2 SNEGSKA (reference sequence). The CDR3 coding sequence is TGCAGTGCTAGGTCGGGATTCGCTTATGGCTTCACCTTC. Its translation is CSARSGFAYGFTF.